The rows below give T cell receptor beta chains drawn from one sample of a study of blood T cell repertoires in COVID-19. Using immunoSEQ multiplex PCR, the repertoire was profiled, and TCRdb retains in-frame clones only, with some absent. The data contain about 160,000 clones, approximately 86% of them singletons. Sequencing was performed on PBMCs or T cells enriched from blood (not recorded which). These receptors all come from a man between 60 and 75 years old who had recovered from COVID-19. Each CDR3 is given with its conserved first and last residue. Fields, in order: J gene, D gene, clone size, V gene, CDR3 protein, CDR3 DNA. A D gene is named only where the DNA matches it firmly. Where a row states a size, it is once, few, many or the class of an expanded clone; other rows omit it.

j_call: TRBJ2-1; d_call: TRBD1; clone_size: .; v_call: TRBV10-1; cdr3_aa: CASSRRQGSYNEQFF; cdr3_nt: TGCGCCAGCAGCCGCAGACAGGGCTCCTACAATGAGCAGTTCTTC
j_call: TRBJ1-6; d_call: TRBD1; clone_size: .; v_call: TRBV30; cdr3_aa: CAASRDRVKGNSPLHF; cdr3_nt: TGTGCCGCGTCCCGGGACAGGGTTAAGGGCAATTCACCCCTCCACTTT
j_call: TRBJ1-1; d_call: .; clone_size: few; v_call: TRBV28; cdr3_aa: CASSSSGNSGEAFF; cdr3_nt: TGTGCCAGCAGCTCTTCGGGAAACTCCGGGGAAGCTTTCTTT
j_call: TRBJ2-5; d_call: TRBD1; clone_size: .; v_call: TRBV7-9; cdr3_aa: CASSLDRVLETQYF; cdr3_nt: TGTGCCAGCAGCCTCGACAGGGTCCTAGAGACCCAGTACTTC
j_call: TRBJ2-2; d_call: TRBD2; clone_size: .; v_call: TRBV7-3; cdr3_aa: CASQRGPNTGELFF; cdr3_nt: TGTGCCAGCCAGCGGGGGCCTAACACCGGGGAGCTGTTTTTT
j_call: TRBJ2-7; d_call: .; clone_size: .; v_call: TRBV5-6; cdr3_aa: CASSLANIGSYLSYEQYF; cdr3_nt: TGTGCCAGCAGCTTGGCCAATATCGGGTCCTACCTTTCCTACGAGCAGTACTTC
j_call: TRBJ2-2; d_call: .; clone_size: .; v_call: TRBV4-1; cdr3_aa: CASSQVEGGDTGELFF; cdr3_nt: TGCGCCAGCAGCCAAGTCGAGGGGGGGGACACCGGGGAGCTGTTTTTT
j_call: TRBJ2-3; d_call: .; clone_size: .; v_call: TRBV7-3; cdr3_aa: CASSPNLDTQYF; cdr3_nt: TGTGCCAGCAGCCCGAACTTGGATACGCAGTATTTT
j_call: TRBJ2-7; d_call: TRBD2; clone_size: .; v_call: TRBV14; cdr3_aa: CASSQRRGTLVTSGSHGYEQYF; cdr3_nt: TGTGCCAGCAGCCAACGTCGCGGGACACTTGTAACTAGCGGTTCACATGGGTACGAGCAGTACTTC
j_call: TRBJ1-6; d_call: .; clone_size: .; v_call: TRBV27; cdr3_aa: CASSSRDSPLHF; cdr3_nt: TGTGCCAGCAGTTCAAGAGATTCACCCCTCCACTTT
j_call: TRBJ2-1; d_call: TRBD2; clone_size: .; v_call: TRBV7-2; cdr3_aa: CASSLAVASGNYNEQFF; cdr3_nt: TGTGCCAGCAGCTTAGCGGTAGCCAGCGGGAACTACAATGAGCAGTTCTTC
j_call: TRBJ2-7; d_call: TRBD1; clone_size: .; v_call: TRBV16; cdr3_aa: CASSGQGYEQYF; cdr3_nt: TGTGCCAGCAGCGGACAGGGTTACGAGCAGTACTTC
j_call: TRBJ1-6; d_call: TRBD1; clone_size: once; v_call: TRBV19; cdr3_aa: CASSTASGQYYNSPLHF; cdr3_nt: TGTGCCAGTAGTACTGCGTCGGGACAGTACTATAATTCACCCCTCCACTTT
j_call: TRBJ1-2; d_call: TRBD1; clone_size: .; v_call: TRBV24-1; cdr3_aa: CATRPRTGGGEQGYTF; cdr3_nt: TGTGCCACCAGGCCACGTACAGGGGGAGGAGAACAAGGCTACACCTTC
j_call: TRBJ1-5; d_call: TRBD1; clone_size: .; v_call: TRBV19; cdr3_aa: CASGGTGNQPQHF; cdr3_nt: TGTGCCAGTGGGGGGACAGGGAATCAGCCCCAGCATTTT
j_call: TRBJ1-1; d_call: .; clone_size: few; v_call: TRBV30; cdr3_aa: CAWSGRPINTEAFF; cdr3_nt: TGTGCCTGGAGTGGGAGGCCCATCAACACTGAAGCTTTCTTT
j_call: TRBJ2-7; d_call: TRBD1; clone_size: .; v_call: TRBV2; cdr3_aa: CASISTTQGSGEQYF; cdr3_nt: TGTGCCAGCATCTCGACGACACAGGGGTCAGGCGAGCAGTACTTC
j_call: TRBJ2-2; d_call: .; clone_size: .; v_call: TRBV19; cdr3_aa: CASTFPGLSNTGELFF; cdr3_nt: TGTGCCAGTACCTTTCCCGGACTTTCCAACACCGGGGAGCTGTTTTTT
j_call: TRBJ2-3; d_call: TRBD1; clone_size: .; v_call: TRBV10-3; cdr3_aa: CAIKGTGKYVTDTQYF; cdr3_nt: TGTGCCATCAAGGGGACAGGGAAATATGTCACAGATACGCAGTATTTT
j_call: TRBJ1-6; d_call: .; clone_size: .; v_call: TRBV19; cdr3_aa: CASSIDRAYNSPLHF; cdr3_nt: TGTGCCAGTAGTATAGACCGGGCCTATAATTCACCCCTCCACTTT
j_call: TRBJ1-1; d_call: TRBD1; clone_size: .; v_call: TRBV12-3/TRBV12-4; cdr3_aa: CASRGQGAGEAFF; cdr3_nt: TGTGCCAGCAGGGGACAGGGGGCTGGTGAAGCTTTCTTT
j_call: TRBJ2-1; d_call: .; clone_size: few; v_call: TRBV12-3/TRBV12-4; cdr3_aa: CASSSRNEQFF; cdr3_nt: TGTGCCAGCAGTTCCCGTAATGAGCAGTTCTTC
j_call: TRBJ2-1; d_call: .; clone_size: few; v_call: TRBV28; cdr3_aa: CASVTQRGYNEQFF; cdr3_nt: TGTGCCAGCGTTACCCAGCGCGGGTACAATGAGCAGTTCTTC
j_call: TRBJ1-6; d_call: TRBD1; clone_size: .; v_call: TRBV28; cdr3_aa: CASSLRQGGSPLHF; cdr3_nt: TGTGCCAGCAGTCTTCGACAGGGGGGCTCACCCCTCCACTTT
j_call: TRBJ2-1; d_call: TRBD2; clone_size: .; v_call: TRBV24-1; cdr3_aa: CATSDLGREGSYNEQFF; cdr3_nt: TGTGCCACCAGTGATTTAGGGCGGGAGGGATCCTACAATGAGCAGTTCTTC
j_call: TRBJ2-7; d_call: TRBD1; clone_size: .; v_call: TRBV9; cdr3_aa: CASSVGSGKGQLEQYF; cdr3_nt: TGTGCCAGCAGCGTAGGTTCCGGGAAGGGACAGCTCGAGCAGTACTTC
j_call: TRBJ2-7; d_call: .; clone_size: .; v_call: TRBV10-3; cdr3_aa: CAIAGQSSYEQYF; cdr3_nt: TGTGCCATCGCCGGACAGAGCTCCTACGAGCAGTACTTC
j_call: TRBJ2-7; d_call: .; clone_size: .; v_call: TRBV24-1; cdr3_aa: CATSDLNSYEQYF; cdr3_nt: TGTGCCACCAGTGATCTTAACTCCTACGAGCAGTACTTC
j_call: TRBJ2-7; d_call: .; clone_size: .; v_call: TRBV19; cdr3_aa: CATQARQGSYEQYF; cdr3_nt: TGTGCCACCCAAGCAAGGCAGGGGTCCTACGAGCAGTACTTC
j_call: TRBJ2-1; d_call: TRBD1; clone_size: .; v_call: TRBV10-3; cdr3_aa: CAIRATGEDGEQFF; cdr3_nt: TGTGCCATCAGAGCCACAGGGGAAGACGGTGAGCAGTTCTTC
j_call: TRBJ1-5; d_call: .; clone_size: .; v_call: TRBV5-4; cdr3_aa: CASSLQRQERANQPQHF; cdr3_nt: TGTGCCAGCAGCTTGCAAAGACAGGAGAGGGCCAATCAGCCCCAGCATTTT
j_call: TRBJ2-5; d_call: TRBD1; clone_size: once; v_call: TRBV6-5; cdr3_aa: CASSYGQGAETQYF; cdr3_nt: TGTGCCAGCAGTTATGGACAGGGGGCAGAGACCCAGTACTTC
j_call: TRBJ2-5; d_call: TRBD2; clone_size: few; v_call: TRBV6-5; cdr3_aa: CASRLERGIQETQYF; cdr3_nt: TGTGCCAGCAGGTTGGAGCGGGGGATCCAAGAGACCCAGTACTTC
j_call: TRBJ1-5; d_call: .; clone_size: once; v_call: TRBV5-6; cdr3_aa: CASSSMRDRPPWPQHF; cdr3_nt: TGTGCCAGCAGCTCGATGCGAGACAGACCTCCGTGGCCCCAGCATTTT
j_call: TRBJ2-7; d_call: TRBD1; clone_size: .; v_call: TRBV5-1; cdr3_aa: CASSLGQGSSYEQYF; cdr3_nt: TGCGCCAGCAGCTTGGGACAGGGAAGTTCCTACGAGCAGTACTTC
j_call: TRBJ1-5; d_call: TRBD1; clone_size: few; v_call: TRBV10-3; cdr3_aa: CAISVDRAPQPQHF; cdr3_nt: TGTGCCATCAGTGTGGACAGGGCCCCGCAGCCCCAGCATTTT
j_call: TRBJ2-3; d_call: TRBD2; clone_size: .; v_call: TRBV7-9; cdr3_aa: CASSLTRAGGIDTQYF; cdr3_nt: TGTGCCAGCAGCTTAACTCGAGCGGGGGGGATAGATACGCAGTATTTT
j_call: TRBJ1-4; d_call: .; clone_size: .; v_call: TRBV7-9; cdr3_aa: CASSAAQGEKLFF; cdr3_nt: TGTGCCAGCAGCGCTGCTCAGGGGGAAAAACTGTTTTTT
j_call: TRBJ2-7; d_call: .; clone_size: once; v_call: TRBV2; cdr3_aa: CASSELVVVFEQYF; cdr3_nt: TGTGCCAGCAGTGAATTAGTTGTGGTGTTTGAGCAGTACTTC
j_call: TRBJ1-5; d_call: TRBD1; clone_size: .; v_call: TRBV28; cdr3_aa: CASSQRGQGGNQPQHF; cdr3_nt: TGTGCCAGCAGTCAGAGGGGACAGGGAGGCAATCAGCCCCAGCATTTT